This T cell receptor beta chain was recovered during a study of blood T cell repertoires in COVID-19. About the research overall: Samples representing acute and convalescent COVID-19 were sourced from the United States, Italy and Spain. T cells, B-cell-depleted T cells, or PBMCs provided the cDNA or gDNA that served as material.

This clone appeared many times. Germline-derived CDR1 and CDR2 are SNHLY and FYNNEI. With 4 bases removed from V and 0 bases from J, the gap between germline ends came to 9 bases. CDR3 length: 14 amino acids. Original data processing: Reference gene primer amplification gave nucleated cell count estimates. Clones were read by immunoSEQ multiplex PCR, and TCRdb kept only the in-frame ones, dropping some. V, J and clone size derive from that table, while D and trimming were established from the DNA sequence. Of roughly 200,000 clones listed, approximately 85% are singletons. The sequence derives from a woman aged 60 to 75 with acute or convalescent COVID-19. The chain employs TRBV2 and TRBJ1-1, with D maybe TRBD1 (6 bases). Material: peripheral blood. The CDR3 DNA is TGTGCCAGCAGTGCCCGGGACATGAACACTGAAGCTTTCTTT. Residues: CASSARDMNTEAFF.